This T cell receptor beta chain was documented in a study of T cell repertoires in cytomegalovirus infection (dated 2019 in TCRdb). About the investigation overall: The peptide stimulations were aimed at well-studied HLA-B-restricted epitopes as well as recently identified HLA-C-restricted CMV epitopes, whose presentation resists viral immunomodulation. Donor HLA type was relevant to the analysis, because carriage of CMV infection together with the matching HLA type was indicated by public TCR beta signatures. Points the paper makes about the study in general: In both this cohort and an independent cohort of 300 to 450 donors, the cumulative frequency of public TCR beta family members distinguished carriers of CMV infection plus the relevant HLA type. The ex vivo response was dominated by HLA-C-restricted CMV-specific TCR beta clonotypes, and the single most frequent clonotype in two of eight donors was supplied by these HLA-C-restricted clonotypes.

The treatment or condition label for this specimen denotes: in vitro stimulation with specific CMV peptide epitopes to enrich CMV-specific T cells. The sequencer listed for this sample is Illumina HiSeq 1500. In TCRdb, the public reads were trimmed at Q25 with fastp and aligned with MiXCR, with productive beta chains retained. Every entry covers one CDR3 protein and lists the most common genes and DNA from its rows. This sample gives over 120,000 distinct CDR3 sequences in total; roughly a third of them show up just once. Roughly 47% of the sample belongs to the ten largest clones. CDR1 and CDR2 are read off the germline V gene as SGHVS and FQNEAQ. Unmatched junction bases come to 7, with V trimmed by 5 bases and J by 5 bases. Including the terminal cysteine and phenylalanine, the CDR3 comprises 15 residues. Kept here is only the CDR3 DNA, which spans 45 bases and is read in frame from base 1. In the case of this clonotype: Its antigen is unknown. It has no much larger one-base neighbor in the sample; base qualities were not kept.

The source of this sequence is a human donor in good health (CMV status not recorded). Some clones in this sample may be carry-over from other donors' samples. This receptor chain uses TRBV7-8 and TRBJ2-7, with 12 bases matching TRBD1. Here the sequenced sample was CD8+ T cells from cultured PBMCs, taken from culture after CMV antigen stimulation. The CDR3 corresponds to CASSLRDRGPNEQYF. The DNA is TGTGCCAGCAGCCTTCGGGACAGGGGGCCTAACGAGCAGTACTTC.